These T cell receptor beta chains were read from a single sample in a study of cytomegalovirus exposure and HLA in healthy donors. Generated by immunoSEQ multiplex PCR, the TCRdb table keeps only in-frame clones and is missing some. The data contain approximately 260,000 clones, 85% to 95% of them seen just once; the ten biggest clones take up 1.5% to 2%. Sequencing was carried out using PBMCs. Receptors originate from a girl aged 2-10 years in good health and CMV-seronegative. Each CDR3 is given with its conserved first and last residue. Fields, in order: V gene, D gene, J gene, clone size, CDR3 protein, CDR3 DNA. D genes are given only for firm matches. Rows give clone size only sometimes, using once, few, many, or a class for an expanded clone.

TRBV7-2	.	TRBJ2-3	.	CASSLEGASTDTQYF	TGTGCCAGCAGCTTAGAAGGGGCGAGCACAGATACGCAGTATTTT
TRBV5-1	TRBD2	TRBJ2-7	.	CASSWEGFSYEQYF	TGCGCCAGCAGCTGGGAGGGTTTCTCCTACGAGCAGTACTTC
TRBV19	TRBD2	TRBJ2-1	.	CASSAWLAGHNEQFF	TGTGCCAGTAGTGCTTGGCTAGCGGGCCACAATGAGCAGTTCTTC
TRBV30	.	TRBJ1-1	.	CAWSVTERRTEAFF	TGTGCCTGGAGTGTAACGGAGCGGAGGACTGAAGCTTTCTTT
TRBV10-3	.	TRBJ2-1	.	CAITPQGTPYNERFF	TGTGCCATCACCCCCCAGGGAACACCCTACAATGAGCGGTTCTTC
TRBV7-6	.	TRBJ2-7	.	CASSPRSSYEQYF	TGTGCCAGCAGCCCAAGGAGCTCCTACGAGCAGTACTTC
TRBV27	TRBD1	TRBJ2-1	.	CASSLSVGDSQDNEQFF	TGTGCCAGCAGTTTATCTGTCGGGGACAGTCAAGACAATGAGCAGTTCTTC
TRBV19	.	TRBJ1-5	few	CASSIQGRQPQHF	TGTGCCAGTAGTATACAGGGTCGTCAGCCCCAGCATTTT
TRBV10-2	.	TRBJ2-2	.	CASGRGVAATNTGELFF	TGCGCCAGCGGGAGGGGGGTAGCCGCCACAAACACCGGGGAGCTGTTTTTT
TRBV30	.	TRBJ1-2	.	CACSGGAGGYTF	TGTGCCTGCAGCGGGGGCGCCGGGGGCTACACCTTC
TRBV2	TRBD1	TRBJ1-2	.	CASRDTGDYGYTF	TGTGCCAGCCGCGACACAGGGGACTATGGCTACACCTTC
TRBV6-1	.	TRBJ2-1	.	CASTTTGTYNEQFF	TGTGCCAGCACGACAACCGGGACCTACAATGAGCAGTTCTTC
TRBV5-1	TRBD1	TRBJ2-3	.	CASSSGTVADTQYF	TGCGCCAGCAGCTCCGGGACAGTTGCAGATACGCAGTATTTT
TRBV7-2	TRBD2	TRBJ2-7	.	CASSSNLAGGVSYEQYF	TGTGCCAGCAGCTCAAACCTAGCGGGCGGCGTCTCCTACGAGCAGTACTTC
TRBV5-4	.	TRBJ2-1	once	CAVAGNNEQFF	TGTGCAGTTGCGGGTAACAATGAGCAGTTCTTC
TRBV27	TRBD2	TRBJ2-3	.	CASSLMALAGSTDTQYF	TGTGCCAGCAGTTTAATGGCTCTAGCGGGAAGCACAGATACGCAGTATTTT
TRBV6-5	.	TRBJ2-7	.	CASSYSSRPIWEQYF	TGTGCCAGCAGTTACTCCAGTCGCCCCATCTGGGAGCAGTACTTC
TRBV7-9	TRBD1	TRBJ1-2	.	CSSSSTGVNYGYTF	TGTTCCAGCAGCTCCACAGGGGTTAACTATGGCTACACCTTC
TRBV28	TRBD2	TRBJ2-7	.	CASSLVGSLAGGAEQYF	TGTGCCAGCAGTTTGGTGGGTAGTCTAGCGGGGGGGGCCGAGCAGTACTTC
TRBV25-1	TRBD2	TRBJ2-2	.	CASSERAGVGTGELFF	TGTGCCAGCAGTGAACGCGCGGGGGTGGGCACCGGGGAGCTGTTTTTT
TRBV6-5	.	TRBJ2-1	.	CASRILTRNEQFF	TGTGCCAGCAGAATCCTAACTAGAAATGAGCAGTTCTTC
TRBV27	TRBD2	TRBJ2-1	.	CASSSPQTSGRFNEQFF	TGTGCCAGCAGCTCTCCCCAGACTAGCGGGAGATTCAATGAGCAGTTCTTC
TRBV11-2	TRBD2	TRBJ2-7	.	CASSLELAGGKIEQYF	TGTGCCAGCAGCTTAGAACTAGCGGGAGGTAAAATCGAGCAGTACTTC
TRBV27	TRBD1	TRBJ1-2	.	CASSLSPTGNNYGYTF	TGTGCCAGCAGTTTATCGCCGACAGGGAACAACTATGGCTACACCTTC
TRBV9	.	TRBJ2-1	.	CASSALGTQTYNEQFF	TGTGCCAGCAGCGCCCTGGGCACCCAGACATACAATGAGCAGTTCTTC
TRBV5-1	TRBD2	TRBJ2-2	.	CASSPSGGLAGELFF	TGCGCCAGCAGCCCTAGCGGGGGATTGGCCGGGGAGCTGTTTTTT
TRBV11-3	.	TRBJ2-2	.	CASSLGGAGELFF	TGTGCCAGCAGCTTAGGCGGGGCCGGGGAGCTGTTTTTT
TRBV2	TRBD2	TRBJ2-1	.	CASRGTSGSNEQFF	TGTGCCAGCAGAGGGACTAGCGGGAGTAATGAGCAGTTCTTC
TRBV6-1	.	TRBJ1-2	.	CASRSGNYGYTF	TGTGCCAGCAGGTCAGGGAACTATGGCTACACCTTC
TRBV29-1	.	TRBJ1-1	.	CSVHNEANTEAFF	TGCAGCGTTCATAATGAGGCGAACACTGAAGCTTTCTTT
TRBV7-9	TRBD1	TRBJ2-7	.	CASSPPRQGSDYEQYF	TGTGCCAGCAGCCCCCCCCGACAGGGCAGTGACTACGAGCAGTACTTC
TRBV7-9	.	TRBJ1-5	.	CASSLGGQLGQPQHF	TGTGCCAGCAGCTTAGGAGGTCAGCTGGGTCAGCCCCAGCATTTT
TRBV7-9	TRBD1	TRBJ1-2	.	CASSPKGGAYGYTF	TGTGCCAGCAGCCCCAAAGGGGGCGCCTATGGCTACACCTTC
TRBV29-1	.	TRBJ2-1	.	CSVETLDSSYNEQFF	TGCAGCGTTGAAACACTAGATAGCTCCTACAATGAGCAGTTCTTC
TRBV6-4	.	TRBJ2-1	once	CARIAYNEQFF	TGTGCCAGGATAGCCTACAATGAGCAGTTCTTC
TRBV7-9	.	TRBJ2-7	.	CASSLVRGGTRSEQYF	TGTGCCAGCAGCTTAGTAAGAGGGGGAACTAGATCCGAGCAGTACTTC
TRBV7-7	TRBD1	TRBJ2-7	.	CASSAGTGAYEQYF	TGTGCCAGCAGCGCCGGGACAGGGGCGTACGAGCAGTACTTC
TRBV5-4	.	TRBJ2-1	.	CASTPPTSNEQFF	TGTGCCAGCACCCCGCCGACTAGCAATGAGCAGTTCTTC
TRBV7-6	.	TRBJ1-5	.	CASSLEVAGLQPQHF	TGTGCCAGCAGCTTGGAGGTCGCGGGTTTGCAGCCCCAGCATTTT